Sequencing of this T cell receptor (beta chain) was carried out in a study of T cells in Graves' hyperthyroidism and ophthalmopathy. Amplification of TCR beta CDR3 regions used RNA as the template. HTBI primers were employed in a first-round RT-PCR of the TCR CDR3. TCRdb passed the multiplex PCR reads through MiXCR, listing each CDR3 protein once. The sample contains some 620,000 distinct CDR3 sequences, about 17% of which appear only once. The V and J ends lost 0 bases and 4 bases respectively, with 13 bases between them. The CDR3 loop spans 15 amino acids. Germline loops: CDR1 SGHRS, CDR2 YFSETQ. Fresh peripheral blood, around 10 ml, yielded the PBMCs.

The chain couples TRBV5-1 to TRBJ2-5; weak D call: TRBD1 (6 bases). This clonotype was obtained from a woman aged 25 to 39 with Graves' hyperthyroidism. The sequencing input was blood. CDR3 in amino acids: CASSLGGGVRETQYF. The CDR3, as DNA: TGCGCCAGCAGCTTGGGAGGGGGAGTTAGAGAGACCCAGTACTTC.